The text below deals with one TCR beta chain. Its antigen is currently unknown. The CDR3 spans 9 residues. CDR1 is DFQATT, CDR2 SNEGSKA, per germline (reference sequence). The record originates from a study of OX40 agonist ivuxolimab in advanced cancers. As for the study in general: Checkpoint inhibitors had been given previously to roughly 40% of patients. There were three patients with partial responses, one having hepatocellular carcinoma and two cutaneous melanoma.

Assay used: immunoSEQ multiplex PCR; TCRdb lists only in-frame clones, some missing. Of around 56,000 clones detected, about 89% appear once; the ten largest clones hold approximately 1%. Study-wide results and limits: Doses of 0.1 to 3.0 mg/kg were accompanied by clonal expansion of CD4+ and CD8+ blood T cells by week 6.

This sequence joins TRBV20-1 and TRBJ2-3; D gene ambiguous. The sequence derives from an adult with an advanced solid tumor such as melanoma, head and neck, liver or kidney cancer. Material: CD4+ or CD8+ T cells sorted from blood, obtained in a trial of the OX40 agonist ivuxolimab. The CDR3 nucleotides read TGCACACTTCCAGATACGCAGTATTTT. It codes for CTLPDTQYF.